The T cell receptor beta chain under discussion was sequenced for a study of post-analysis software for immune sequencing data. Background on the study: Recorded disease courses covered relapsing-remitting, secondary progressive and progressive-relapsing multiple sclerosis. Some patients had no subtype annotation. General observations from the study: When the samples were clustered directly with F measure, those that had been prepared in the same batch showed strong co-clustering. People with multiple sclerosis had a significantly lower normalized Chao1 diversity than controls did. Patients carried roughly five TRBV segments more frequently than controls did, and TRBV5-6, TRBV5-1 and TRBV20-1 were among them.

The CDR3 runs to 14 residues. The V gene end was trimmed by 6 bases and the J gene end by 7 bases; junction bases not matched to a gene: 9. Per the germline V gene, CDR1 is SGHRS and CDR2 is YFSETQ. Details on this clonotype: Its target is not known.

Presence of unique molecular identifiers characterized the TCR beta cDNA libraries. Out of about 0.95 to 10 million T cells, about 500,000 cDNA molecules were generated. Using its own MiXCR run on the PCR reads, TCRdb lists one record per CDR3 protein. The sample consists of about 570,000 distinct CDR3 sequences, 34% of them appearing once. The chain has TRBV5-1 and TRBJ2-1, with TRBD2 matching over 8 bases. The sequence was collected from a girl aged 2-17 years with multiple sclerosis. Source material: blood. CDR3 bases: TGCGCCAGCATGGCCGGGGGGGCCGAGAATGAGCAGTTCTTC. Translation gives CASMAGGAENEQFF.